This TCR beta chain was found in a study of identical twins. Study-level points and caveats: Low generation probability was overrepresented in out-of-frame alpha sequences shared by twins. Less excess twin sharing appeared in beta out-of-frame sequences.

A universal primer site was added by template switching, and unique molecular identifiers were carried by the cDNA. Using its own MiXCR run on the 5' RACE reads, TCRdb lists one record per CDR3 protein. The data show about 890,000 distinct CDR3 sequences, with over 9% seen just once and roughly 1.6% held by the top ten. Worth noting for this clonotype: Its target is not known.

The CDR3 covers 15 residues. Deletions cut 0 bases from V and 5 bases from J, with 13 bases between. CDR1 and CDR2 from the germline V gene are ENHRY and SYGVKD. These sequences were also reported in another study, on yellow fever vaccine responses in identical twins.

This chain joins TRBV10-3 and TRBJ1-1, with D hard to call. The TCR sequence derives from a woman under 30 in good health. Sequencing was performed on PBMCs. The CDR3 is CAISESMATSTEAFF. The DNA of the CDR3 is TGTGCCATCAGTGAGTCGATGGCAACGAGTACTGAAGCTTTCTTT.